These 2 T cell receptor beta chains came from one sample sequenced in a study of T-cell memory formation after mild COVID-19. TCRdb ran MiXCR on the 5' RACE reads and lists one entry per CDR3 protein. The sample comprises fewer than 250,000 distinct CDR3 sequences, more than 9% of which are singletons, and around 2.9% rests with the top ten. Sequenced material: PBMCs or a T cell subset sorted from them (not recorded which). These receptors were collected from a man between 18 and 29 years old who had mild COVID-19 (a few samples of this study predate the infection). Cell type and time point are not known.

V is TRBV18 and J is TRBJ2-3; 7 nucleotides line up with TRBD1. Germline CDR1 KGHSH, CDR2 LQKENI. This CDR3 has 16 amino acids. Trimming took 0 bases from V and 4 from J; bases not matched to a gene: 7. CDR3 region: CASSPPGTALADTQYF. In DNA form, the CDR3 reads TGTGCCAGCTCACCACCCGGGACAGCACTGGCAGATACGCAGTATTTT.

The rearrangement links TRBV10-3 to TRBJ1-5, with 9 bases matching TRBD1. The CDR3 runs 14 residues. CDR1 is ENHRY, CDR2 SYGVKD, per germline. The V and J ends lost 2 bases and 5 bases, in that order; junction bases with no gene match: 1. CDR3: CAISETGGDQPQHF. The DNA for the CDR3 is TGTGCCATCAGTGAGACAGGGGGCGATCAGCCCCAGCATTTT.